The subject of this entry is one T cell receptor beta chain. Its antigen remains unidentified. No per-base quality is available; no much larger clone lies one base away. This record comes from a study of blood T cell repertoires in COVID-19 (dated by TCRdb to the early 2020s). In terms of the full investigation: Collaborator samples came from the United States, Italy and Spain and covered acute and convalescent phases of COVID-19. The prospective study material was composed of cDNA or gDNA derived from T cells, B-cell-depleted T cells, or PBMCs. The dataset comprised deeply sampled blood TCRbeta repertoires from subjects exposed to, actively infected with, or recovered from COVID-19. The repertoires were made available in a free public database intended to serve as a resource for research on the immune response to SARS-CoV-2. Samples came from the ongoing ImmuneRACE study (first 160 participants) plus 1,254 subjects from 6 global collaborators. A de-identified subject ID, COVID-19 status, age in years and sex were almost always included in the sample metadata. Where HLA class I and class II types were available, the types were taken from metadata supplied by the sample provider, not from assay-based typing. Paper-wide results and their limitations: Clinical and demographic metadata were provided uncurated, with the amount varying by source and participant.

Each collaborating institution followed its own protocols to collect whole blood in K2EDTA tubes. Collaborator samples were shipped for TCRbeta analysis as frozen whole blood, isolated PBMCs, or DNA extracted from either sample type. TCRbeta CDR3 regions were amplified from genomic DNA by means of the immunoSEQ Assay, a bias-controlled multiplex PCR. In the authors' own workflow: The number of nucleated cells in each sample was estimated from the amplification of reference gene primers within the assay. To quantify the absolute abundance of each unique TCRbeta CDR3 rearrangement, sequence reads were collapsed and filtered. Productive Simpson clonality was computed per sample as the square root of Simpson's diversity index over productive rearrangements. The source is immuneACCESS, and TCRdb retained only in-frame sequences with V and J called. Part of the clones is not carried over; for the studies checked, unresolved V genes explain less than half of this, and the remainder is unexplained. That table furnishes V, J and clone size, whereas the DNA furnished D and trimming. The table for this sample lists around 240,000 clones; approximately 83% of them were counted only once. The ten largest clones capture around 6.8% of the sample.

Sequencing was performed on peripheral blood. The source of this sequence is a woman aged 50 to 60 with acute or convalescent COVID-19.

The DNA is as follows: TGTGCCAGCAGGCGGGGACTAGCGGGGTGGGAGACCCAGTACTTC. This sequence encodes CASRRGLAGWETQYF. The chain uses TRBV28 and TRBJ2-5; the junction holds 13 bases that match TRBD2. The cysteine opens and the phenylalanine closes a CDR3 of 15 amino acids. Only the CDR3 part of the read is kept: 45 bases, read in frame from the first base. V is trimmed back by 6 bases and J by 5 bases, and the junction contains 6 bases that no gene match accounts for. According to the germline V gene, CDR1 reads MDHEN and CDR2 reads SYDVKM.